This TCR beta chain was recovered during a study of cytotoxic CD8 clonotypes in ibrutinib-treated CLL. V was cut by 1 base and J by 6 bases, with 13 bases left in between. Per germline, CDR1 SGHRS and CDR2 YFSETQ. The CDR3 runs to 15 residues. This clone turned up a few times. Its specificity is unknown. Whole-study results and caveats: At the start, clonality exceeded age-matched healthy donors and followed circulating CD8+ T-cell counts.

Sequencing sought depths of 1 in 200,000 to 1 in 1 million T cells. Method: immunoSEQ multiplex PCR; TCRdb's copy keeps in-frame clones and lacks some. The sample lists 43,000 or so clones, 65% to 70% occurring once. V is TRBV5-1 and J is TRBJ2-2; a weak D match, TRBD2 (5 bases). The clonotype originates from a human donor with chronic lymphocytic leukemia. The specimen was PBMCs, collected after 24 months of ibrutinib treatment. CDR3 bases: TGCGCCAGCAGCTTGTCAGCGGCCTCTTCCGGGGAGCTGTTTTTT. Amino acid sequence: CASSLSAASSGELFF.